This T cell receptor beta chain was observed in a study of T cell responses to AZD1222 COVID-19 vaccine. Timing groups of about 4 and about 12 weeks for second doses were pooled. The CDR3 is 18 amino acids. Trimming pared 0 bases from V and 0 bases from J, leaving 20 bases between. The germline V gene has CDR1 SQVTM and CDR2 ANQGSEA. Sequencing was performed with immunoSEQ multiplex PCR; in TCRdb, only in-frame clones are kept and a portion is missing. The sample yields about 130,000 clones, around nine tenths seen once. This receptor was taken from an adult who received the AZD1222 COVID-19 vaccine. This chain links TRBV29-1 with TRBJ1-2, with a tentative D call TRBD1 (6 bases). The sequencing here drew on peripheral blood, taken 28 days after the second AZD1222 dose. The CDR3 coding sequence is TGCAGCGTTGAAGATAGTAGCGGGCGGCAGGGGACTAACTATGGCTACACCTTC. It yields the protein CSVEDSSGRQGTNYGYTF.